Below are 13 T cell receptor beta chains sequenced from a single sample in a study of response to subunit inactivated influenza vaccine. TCRdb re-called the RT-PCR reads with MiXCR, one entry per CDR3 protein. The table lists under 750,000 distinct CDR3 sequences, 12% of them singletons. Specimen: PBMCs from blood, collected on the day of vaccination. These receptors all come from a man over 45 who received an inactivated influenza vaccine.

Only a few counts were recorded for this clonotype. The rearrangement links TRBV4-3 to TRBJ2-1; 13 nucleotides agree with TRBD2. Germline loops: CDR1 LGHNA, CDR2 YSLEER. Germline trimming cut 0 bases from V and 5 bases from J; bases unmatched to any gene: 7. The CDR3 runs 18 residues. CDR3 in amino acids: CASSQEGPTSGGNNEQFF. The DNA for the CDR3 is TGCGCCAGCAGCCAAGAGGGCCCGACTAGCGGGGGGAACAATGAGCAGTTCTTC.

This clonotype was detected a few times. The chain employs TRBV5-1 and TRBJ2-7; 7 bases are a match to TRBD2. The CDR3 totals 17 residues. J gave up 0 bases and V 3 bases, and 12 bases lay outside the gene matches. CDR1 SGHRS and CDR2 YFSETQ come from the germline V gene. The CDR3 bases are TGCGCCAGCAGCTCCCTTGGCGGGGGAGTGCACTCCTACGAGCAGTACTTC. Residues: CASSSLGGGVHSYEQYF. Together with reference TRBV5-1 and TRBJ2-7, the CDR3 gives the full variable domain: KAGVTQTPRYLIKTRGQQVTLSCSPISGHRSVSWYQQTPGQGLQFLFEYFSETQRNKGNFPGRFSGRQFSNSRSEMNVSTLELGDSALYLCASSSLGGGVHSYEQYFGPGTRLTVT.

The V and J genes are TRBV11-2 and TRBJ2-7; D is perhaps TRBD1 (5 bases). Germline V lookup: CDR1 SGHAT, CDR2 FQNNGV. This CDR3 comprises 16 residues. Trimming cost V 3 bases and J 7 bases, with 22 bases left between them. The CDR3 is CASSFRDSHYDIEQYF. The CDR3 bases are TGTGCCAGCAGCTTCAGAGACAGCCACTACGACATAGAGCAGTACTTC.

This clonotype occurred a few times. This CDR3 reads CAIKAGLAEGYTF. The CDR3 coding sequence is TGTGCCATCAAGGCAGGGCTCGCGGAGGGCTACACCTTC. J is TRBJ1-2 and V is TRBV10-3, with D possibly TRBD1 on 5 matching bases. The length of the CDR3 is 13 residues. Germline values: CDR1 ENHRY, CDR2 SYGVKD. V was pared by 7 bases and J by 8 bases, with 17 bases between.

The gene calls are TRBV4-3 and TRBJ1-2; no reliable D call. The CDR3 is made up of 14 amino acids. V was pared by 1 base and J by 3 bases, with 9 bases between. The germline CDR1 and CDR2 sequences are LGHNA and YSLEER. The CDR3 reads CASSQGGRDYGYTF. For the CDR3, the DNA is TGCGCCAGCAGCCAAGGAGGGAGAGACTATGGCTACACCTTC.

This clonotype was seen a handful of times. V usage is TRBV7-2 and J usage is TRBJ2-7, with 13 nucleotides matching TRBD2. The CDR3 runs 16 residues. V gave up 1 base and J gave up 6 bases; unmatched junction bases: 6. Germline loops: CDR1 SGHTA, CDR2 FQGNSA. CDR3 bases: TGTGCCAGCAGCTTAGAACTAGCGGGAGGGTTGCCCGAGCAGTACTTC. It is translated as CASSLELAGGLPEQYF.

The chain employs TRBV4-2 and TRBJ2-1; either TRBD1 or TRBD2 may fit D (5 bases each). V was pared by 5 bases and J by 7 bases, with 15 bases between. The germline gives CDR1 LGHNA, CDR2 YNFKEQ. This CDR3 is built from 14 residues. CDR3 amino acids: CASSSPQGGNEQFF. DNA for the CDR3: TGTGCCAGCAGCTCACCCCAGGGCGGGAATGAGCAGTTCTTC.

This clonotype was counted between two and nine times. The chain links TRBV5-6 to TRBJ2-5; 7 bases agree with TRBD2. The CDR3 has 15 residues. With 4 bases clipped from V and 3 bases from J, the junction kept 9 bases outside the gene matches. The germline gives CDR1 SGHDT, CDR2 YYEEEE. In DNA, the CDR3 is TGTGCCAGCAGCCTCCTGGGACTAACCAAAGAGACCCAGTACTTC. Residues: CASSLLGLTKETQYF.

The sample holds a few counts of this clonotype. This rearrangement joins TRBV27 to TRBJ1-1; D uncertain. There are 14 residues in the CDR3. V was shortened by 6 bases and J by 0 bases, with 11 bases between the two germline ends. The germline V gene has CDR1 MNHEY and CDR2 SMNVEV (reference sequence). CDR3 in DNA: TGTGCCAGCAGCTCTGACACTATGAACACTGAAGCTTTCTTT. Translation gives CASSSDTMNTEAFF.

This clonotype was seen only a few times. The chain has TRBV5-1 and TRBJ2-3, with 8 positions matching TRBD2. The CDR3 runs 15 residues. J lost 4 bases, V lost 2 bases, and 6 bases had no gene match. CDR1 is SGHRS, CDR2 YFSETQ, per germline. CDR3: CASSFTGTSADTQYF. The CDR3 region has the DNA TGCGCCAGCAGCTTCACCGGGACTAGTGCAGATACGCAGTATTTT.

In its sample, this clonotype was seen many times. The genes are TRBV28 and TRBJ2-5; 12 nucleotides match TRBD2. V was clipped by 5 bases and J by 6 bases; unmatched bases: 10. The CDR3 consists of 16 residues. Germline assignment: CDR1 MDHEN and CDR2 SYDVKM. In nucleotides, the CDR3 is TGTGCCAGCAGTACCCGGACTAGCGGGGATCGGAAGACCCAGTACTTC. It yields the protein CASSTRTSGDRKTQYF.

The sample holds a few counts of this clonotype. The chain joins TRBV7-6 to TRBJ2-1, with 8 bases lining up with TRBD2. The CDR3 extends over 15 amino acids. With 1 base clipped from V and 4 bases from J, the junction kept 3 bases outside the gene matches. From germline, CDR1 is SGHVS and CDR2 FNYEAQ. CDR3 loop: CASSLVQRGYNEQFF. The CDR3 coding sequence is TGTGCCAGCAGCTTAGTCCAGCGGGGGTACAATGAGCAGTTCTTC.

This clonotype was detected once. Given the absence of the conserved phenylalanine or tryptophan at the CDR3 end, a read error is likely. The chain uses TRBV18 and TRBJ2-7; TRBD2 is a possible D gene (6 bases). V was trimmed by 3 bases and J by 4 bases, leaving 13 bases between them. CDR3 size: 14 residues. Germline CDR1 is KGHSH and CDR2 is LQKENI. CDR3 residues: CASSPREAAYEQYL. As DNA, the CDR3 is TGTGCCAGCTCACCGAGGGAGGCGGCTTACGAGCAGTACCTC.